Listed below are T cell receptor beta chains from one sample, sequenced in a study of OX40 agonist ivuxolimab in advanced cancers. The table came from immunoSEQ multiplex PCR; TCRdb's copy has only in-frame clones and leaves some out. This sample yields over 70,000 clones, of which 65% to 90% are seen a single time; 2% belongs to the top ten. Material: CD4+ or CD8+ T cells sorted from blood, obtained in a trial of the OX40 agonist ivuxolimab. These receptors all stem from an adult with an advanced solid tumor such as melanoma, head and neck, liver or kidney cancer. CDR3s include the opening cysteine and the closing phenylalanine or tryptophan. A D gene is named only where the DNA matches it firmly. Size tells how often a clone was seen (once, few, many) or the class of an expanded clone, and some rows leave it out.

d_call j_call clone_size v_call cdr3_nt cdr3_aa
- TRBJ1-5 - TRBV6-6 TGTGCCAGCAGTTACTCGACGGAGAATCAGCCCCAGCATTTT CASSYSTENQPQHF
- TRBJ2-7 - TRBV7-8 TGTGCCAGCAGCTTAGACAGGCCTCCTGGCGAGCAGTACTTC CASSLDRPPGEQYF
- TRBJ1-6 - TRBV7-2 TGTGCCAGCAGCTTCTTTTTGGCGAATTCACCCCTCCACTTT CASSFFLANSPLHF
- TRBJ1-6 - TRBV5-5 TGTGCCAGCAGCTTGACCGCTCGTGATTCACCCCTCCACTTT CASSLTARDSPLHF
- TRBJ2-5 - TRBV28 TGTGCCAGCAGTTCTCCCGGGACCCTCCTGGAGACCCAGTACTTC CASSSPGTLLETQYF
TRBD2 TRBJ2-3 - TRBV27 TGTGCCAGCAGCGTATTAGGGAATAGCGGGGGCCCAGATACGCAGTATTTT CASSVLGNSGGPDTQYF
- TRBJ2-2 - TRBV5-4 TGTGCCAGCAGGGGGGATGGACGGCCGCGGGGCACCGGGGAGCTGTTTTTT CASRGDGRPRGTGELFF
- TRBJ2-5 - TRBV5-1 TGCGCCAGCAGCTTTGGCCTGACCGGAGAGACCCAGTACTTC CASSFGLTGETQYF
TRBD1 TRBJ1-1 - TRBV30 TGTGCCTGGAGTGCGGGGGGACAGGGGATGGCTTTCTTT CAWSAGGQGMAFF
TRBD1 TRBJ1-2 - TRBV15 TGTGCCACCAGCAGAGATCCTACAGGGGGGTATGGCTACACCTTC CATSRDPTGGYGYTF
TRBD1 TRBJ2-7 - TRBV6-1 TGTGCCAGCAGTGAAAGGGGGCTGGTTGAGCAGTACTTC CASSERGLVEQYF
- TRBJ1-2 - TRBV5-5 TGTGCCAGCAGCTTGGAACAGGCCCTAAGGGGCTACACCTTC CASSLEQALRGYTF
- TRBJ1-2 - TRBV14 TGTGCCAGCAGCCACTTACAGTTTAACTATGGCTACACCTTC CASSHLQFNYGYTF
TRBD1 TRBJ2-1 once TRBV10-1 TGCGCCAGCAGCACCGGGACAGAGCACAATGAGCAGTTCTTC CASSTGTEHNEQFF
- TRBJ2-2 - TRBV5-1 TGCGCCAGCAGCTACACAGGGTTCGCGAACACCGGGGAGCTGTTTTTT CASSYTGFANTGELFF
- TRBJ1-6 medium-sized TRBV11-2 TGTGCCAGCAGCTTAGCTCAGAGCGGTTCACCCCTCCACTTT CASSLAQSGSPLHF
- TRBJ1-1 - TRBV2 TGTGCCAGCAGGCAGGAAGGTGGTTCCTCGGGGACTGAAGCTTTCTTT CASRQEGGSSGTEAFF
- TRBJ2-1 - TRBV21-1 TGTGCCAGCAGCTCCCCGGGCCTAGCGGGGGGGCCTGTTAGAAATGAGCAGTTCTTC CASSSPGLAGGPVRNEQFF
- TRBJ2-2 once TRBV5-1 TGCGCCAGCAGCTGGACAGGGAGGGTGGAGAGGGAGCTGTTTTTT CASSWTGRVERELFF
- TRBJ1-2 - TRBV10-3 TGTGCCATCAGTGAGTCGATTGGGGGGTCCTATGGCTACACCTTC CAISESIGGSYGYTF
- TRBJ2-7 - TRBV1 TGCACCAGCAGCCGAGGGCACGTTCCCTACGAGCAGTACTTC CTSSRGHVPYEQYF
- TRBJ1-1 - TRBV27 TGTGCCAGCAGTTGGAGCCCCAACACTGAAGCTTTCTTT CASSWSPNTEAFF
- TRBJ2-2 - TRBV7-9 TGTGCCAGCTCAAACGGCGGGAACACCGGGGAGCTGTTTTTT CASSNGGNTGELFF
- TRBJ2-3 - TRBV28 TGTGCCAGCAGTTTTGATAATACCAAGGCAGATACGCAGTATTTT CASSFDNTKADTQYF
- TRBJ1-2 - TRBV15 TGTGCCACCAGCAGCCCCCTTGATGTTCACCTGGTGGGAGGCTACACCTTC CATSSPLDVHLVGGYTF
- TRBJ1-6 - TRBV2 TGTGCCAGCAGTGAAAGGTCAGGAAATAATTCACCCCTCCACTTT CASSERSGNNSPLHF
- TRBJ1-5 - TRBV6-5 TGTGCCAGCAGCCTAGCTGGGAGGAGCAATCAACCCCAGCATTTT CASSLAGRSNQPQHF
- TRBJ1-6 - TRBV9 TGTGCCAGCAGCGAAGGAGGAAATTCACCCCTCCACTTT CASSEGGNSPLHF
- TRBJ1-1 - TRBV12-5 TGTGCTAGTGGTACAGACAGAAAGTGGTACGCTTTCTTT CASGTDRKWYAFF
- TRBJ1-5 - TRBV4-3 TGCGCCAGCAGCCAAGACGCCGGCCAGGGGCTAAATAGCAATCAGCCCCAGCATTTT CASSQDAGQGLNSNQPQHF
- TRBJ2-5 - TRBV7-9 TGTGCCAGCAGCTTAACTATCAGCCTCGGGGAGACCCAGTACTTC CASSLTISLGETQYF
- TRBJ2-2 - TRBV7-3 TGTGCCAGCAGTTCGAGGAACACCGGGGAGCTGTTTTTT CASSSRNTGELFF
- TRBJ1-4 - TRBV18 TGTGCCAGCTCACCGCCCGGGGTTGAAAAACTGTTTTTT CASSPPGVEKLFF
- TRBJ1-2 - TRBV7-3 TGTGCCAGCAGCTTAGGATCCGTGGGGATCGATGGCTACACCTTC CASSLGSVGIDGYTF
- TRBJ2-7 - TRBV6-5 TGTGCCAGCAGTTCCTGGAGGGGTAGGGTTGCCTACGAGCAGTACTTC CASSSWRGRVAYEQYF